Listed below are T cell receptor beta chains from one sample, sequenced in a study of blood T cell repertoires in COVID-19. Libraries were prepared by immunoSEQ multiplex PCR; TCRdb keeps only in-frame clonotypes and omits some of them. Of hundreds of thousands of clones listed, about 88% are singletons. The sample consisted of peripheral blood. The receptors were gathered from a young man with COVID-19, enrolled during active disease. The CDR3 runs from the conserved cysteine through the conserved F or W. The D gene is left open where the match is weak. Only some rows state a clone size, as once, few, many or a class for expanded clones.

V gene	J gene	clone size	D gene	CDR3 DNA	CDR3 protein
TRBV3-1/TRBV3-2	TRBJ2-7	-	TRBD1	TGTGCCAGCAGCTCCGGACAGGGCTACGAGCAGTACTTC	CASSSGQGYEQYF
TRBV28	TRBJ2-1	-	-	TGTGCCAGCAGGTTTGGGACAAGCAATGAGCAGTTCTTC	CASRFGTSNEQFF
TRBV30	TRBJ2-7	-	-	TGTGCCTGGGGGTTGGAAGCAAGACTCTACGAGCAGTACTTC	CAWGLEARLYEQYF
TRBV6-5	TRBJ1-1	-	-	TGTGCCAGCAGTTCTCGGACATCTGGTAACACTGAAGCTTTCTTT	CASSSRTSGNTEAFF
TRBV28	TRBJ2-1	-	TRBD2	TGTGCCAGCAGGCGACTAGCGGGGGTTACTTACAATGAGCAGTTCTTC	CASRRLAGVTYNEQFF
TRBV12-3/TRBV12-4	TRBJ2-3	-	-	TGTGCCAGCAGTACAGGGTTTACGCAGTATTTT	CASSTGFTQYF
TRBV3-1/TRBV3-2	TRBJ1-6	-	TRBD1	TGTGCCAGCAGCCAGCATCTCCCCACCGGGACAGGAATGGTTTCACCCCTCCACTTT	CASSQHLPTGTGMVSPLHF
TRBV21-1	TRBJ1-4	-	-	TGTGCCAGCAGCACCCGTGAGGGCCTCGGCTTCTCGGTTAAGATGTTTTTT	CASSTREGLGFSVKMFF
TRBV6-5	TRBJ1-6	-	-	TGTGCCAGCAATGCGATCTATAATTCACCCCTCCACTTT	CASNAIYNSPLHF
TRBV3-1/TRBV3-2	TRBJ1-1	-	-	TGTGCCAGCAGCCAGGGGGCCGCTGAAGCTTTCTTT	CASSQGAAEAFF
TRBV6-5	TRBJ2-1	-	-	TGTGCCAGTTCCGGGAGTGCAGGATATGAGCAGTTCTTC	CASSGSAGYEQFF
TRBV19	TRBJ1-3	-	-	TGTGCCAGTAGTATAGAGGCTTCGGAGACCTCTGGAAACACCATATATTTT	CASSIEASETSGNTIYF
TRBV20-1	TRBJ1-2	once	-	TGCAGTGCAACTCCCCCCACTGGCTACACCTTC	CSATPPTGYTF
TRBV7-8	TRBJ2-5	-	TRBD2	TGTGCCAGCAGCTTATCGGGGGGGACGTATGAGACCCAGTACTTC	CASSLSGGTYETQYF
TRBV11-2	TRBJ1-6	-	TRBD1	TGTGCCAGCAGCTCGATCCGGACAGGGGGTTCACCCCTCCACTTT	CASSSIRTGGSPLHF
TRBV19	TRBJ2-3	-	-	TGTGCCAGTAGCCTCCTAATCACAGATACGCAGTATTTT	CASSLLITDTQYF
TRBV29-1	TRBJ2-3	-	TRBD1	TGCAGCGTTGTGGGACAGGGGACAGATACGCAGTATTTT	CSVVGQGTDTQYF
TRBV27	TRBJ1-2	-	TRBD1	TGTGCCAGCAGTCCCGGGACAGGGGGCTCATACTATGGCTACACCTTC	CASSPGTGGSYYGYTF
TRBV6-6	TRBJ1-1	-	-	TGTGCCAGCATGCGGGAAGGGGTTACTGAAGCTTTCTTT	CASMREGVTEAFF
TRBV18	TRBJ1-2	-	-	TGTGCCAGCTCACAAGGACAGCTATATGGCTACACCTTC	CASSQGQLYGYTF
TRBV7-3	TRBJ2-1	-	-	TGTGCCAGCAGCTTGGTAACTAGCTCCTACAATGAGCAGTTCTTC	CASSLVTSSYNEQFF
TRBV5-1	TRBJ1-3	-	TRBD1	TGCGCCAGCAGCTTGTCGGGACAGGGGAGCTCTGGAAACACCATATATTTT	CASSLSGQGSSGNTIYF
TRBV2	TRBJ2-7	-	-	TGTGCCAGCAGTCACACCTACGAGCAGTACTTC	CASSHTYEQYF
TRBV11-2	TRBJ2-1	once	TRBD2	TGTGCCAGCAGCGCCAGACTAGCGGGGATTGACAATGAGCAGTTCTTC	CASSARLAGIDNEQFF
TRBV27	TRBJ2-3	-	TRBD1	TGTGCCAGCAGTTTCACAGGGGTAGATACGCAGTATTTT	CASSFTGVDTQYF
TRBV15	TRBJ2-1	-	TRBD2	TGTGCCACCAGCTTTCGACTAGCGGGGGGAGACAATGAGCAGTTCTTC	CATSFRLAGGDNEQFF
TRBV4-2	TRBJ2-3	-	TRBD2	TGTGCCAGCAGCCTCGATAGCGGGGGGCTCACAGATACGCAGTATTTT	CASSLDSGGLTDTQYF
TRBV19	TRBJ2-2	-	TRBD2	TGTGCCAGTAGTGCTCTAGCGGGAGTAGGCGGGGAGCTGTTTTTT	CASSALAGVGGELFF
TRBV5-4	TRBJ1-1	-	-	TGTGCCAGCAAAAGGGAGATGAACACTGAAGCTTTCTTT	CASKREMNTEAFF
TRBV6-1	TRBJ1-2	few	TRBD1	TGTGCCAGCAGTGAGTGGACAGGAGCTTTCTATGGCTACACCTTC	CASSEWTGAFYGYTF
TRBV7-9	TRBJ2-1	-	-	TGTGCCAGCAGCTTAATGGCTGGCAACTACAATGAGCAGTTCTTC	CASSLMAGNYNEQFF
TRBV7-6	TRBJ2-3	-	TRBD1	TGTGCCAGCAGCTTAGCAATAGGACAGGCCACAGATACGCAGTATTTT	CASSLAIGQATDTQYF
TRBV11-2	TRBJ2-1	-	TRBD2	TGTGCCAGCGGAATTGGACTAGCGGTCTACAATGAGCAGTTCTTC	CASGIGLAVYNEQFF
TRBV7-3	TRBJ2-1	-	-	TGTGCCAGCAGCTTAACGAGCGCAGGGCTATTCGATGAGCAGTTCTTC	CASSLTSAGLFDEQFF
TRBV2	TRBJ1-1	-	-	TGTGCCAGCAGTAGAACAGGTTTTGATGGAGCTTTCTTT	CASSRTGFDGAFF
TRBV6-5	TRBJ2-7	-	-	TGTGCCAGCAGTTACGCAGGGGCGACCTACGAGCAGTACTTC	CASSYAGATYEQYF
TRBV19	TRBJ2-7	-	-	TGTGCCAGTAGTATAGATCGACTTTCCTCCTACGAGCAGTACTTC	CASSIDRLSSYEQYF
TRBV10-3	TRBJ1-1	-	TRBD1	TGTGCCATCAGGACAGGGGAGTACACTGAAGCTTTCTTT	CAIRTGEYTEAFF
TRBV19	TRBJ2-7	-	-	TGTGCCAGTAGTATAAGAAGCAAAAGCTCCTACGAGCAGTACTTC	CASSIRSKSSYEQYF
TRBV6-6	TRBJ1-2	-	-	TGTGCCAGCAGTTCCGGGGATGGCTACACCTTC	CASSSGDGYTF
TRBV18	TRBJ2-5	-	TRBD1	TGTGCCAGCTCACGACCAGGACAGGGTGAAGAGACCCAGTACTTC	CASSRPGQGEETQYF
TRBV19	TRBJ1-5	-	TRBD1	TGTGCCAGTTCGACAGGGTATCAGCCCCAGCATTTT	CASSTGYQPQHF
TRBV2	TRBJ2-3	-	TRBD1	TGTGCCAGCAGTGAACCGGAGGGGACAGGGACCGCGGGGAATTCAGATACGCAGTATTTT	CASSEPEGTGTAGNSDTQYF
TRBV29-1	TRBJ1-1	-	-	TGCAGCGGCGGACAGCACACTGAAGCTTTCTTT	CSGGQHTEAFF
TRBV7-9	TRBJ1-6	-	-	TGTGCCAGCAGCTCCGAGATATTCTATAATTCACCCCTCCACTTT	CASSSEIFYNSPLHF
TRBV27	TRBJ2-3	-	-	TGTGCCAGCAGGGAACGCCGGCAACGGGCAGATACGCAGTATTTT	CASRERRQRADTQYF